The following is a T cell receptor (beta chain) sequence with its context. After thawing and overnight rest, PBMC were stained with GMM-loaded CD1B tetramer, viability dye and anti-CD3 for sorting. C32 glucose monomycolate from Rhodococcus equi was loaded onto the CD1B tetramers. Method: immunoSEQ multiplex PCR; TCRdb's copy keeps in-frame clones and lacks some. This sample yields approximately 88,000 clones, of which roughly 91% are seen a single time; under 2.5% belongs to the top ten. V dropped 5 bases and J dropped 5; count of bases not matched to a gene: 10. CDR3 size: 17 residues. Germline V gene data show CDR1 as SGHVS and CDR2 as FQNEAQ. The sample belongs to a study of T cells in tuberculosis.

The specimen was CD1b-GMM tetramer-negative cells sorted from PBMCs. The receptor was isolated from an adult woman with latent tuberculosis. The chain recombines TRBV7-8 with TRBJ2-5; 14 bases line up with TRBD2. The CDR3: CASSPYRLAGGRETQYF. The DNA for the CDR3 is TGTGCCAGCAGCCCCTACCGACTAGCGGGGGGGCGTGAGACCCAGTACTTC.